These 10 T cell receptor beta chains were all obtained from the same sample, sequenced in a study of CD8 T cells in Susac syndrome. An input of roughly 0.5 to 1 ug of RNA was subjected to reverse transcription using random hexamers. TCRdb processed the immunoSEQ multiplex PCR reads anew with MiXCR; each CDR3 protein has one entry. The sample yields some 240,000 distinct CDR3 sequences, 90% to 96% seen once. The sequencing input was CD4+ T cells from PBMCs. These receptors came from a human donor with Susac syndrome.

This rearrangement joins TRBV4-1 to TRBJ1-2; D gene ambiguous. V was shortened by 0 bases and J by 2 bases, with 7 bases between the two germline ends. The germline CDR1 and CDR2 sequences are MGHRA and YSYEKL. CDR3 size: 14 residues. The CDR3 DNA is TGCGCCAGCAGCCAAGAACCTCAGAACTATGGCTACACCTTC. Translated: CASSQEPQNYGYTF.

This chain uses TRBV18 with TRBJ2-1; D unresolved. Germline V CDR1 and CDR2: KGHSH, LQKENI. CDR3 length equals 15 residues. Trimming pared 3 bases from V and 0 bases from J, leaving 9 bases between. CDR3 amino acids: CASSPPQSSYNEQFF. CDR3 coding DNA: TGTGCCAGCTCACCGCCACAGAGCTCCTACAATGAGCAGTTCTTC.

The chain uses TRBV25-1 and TRBJ2-6; 7 bases align to TRBD1. V lost 4 bases, J lost 4 bases, and 4 bases stayed unmatched. This CDR3 region has 15 residues. Germline CDR1 is MGHDK and CDR2 is SYGVNS. The CDR3 loop reads CASSATGVGANVLTF. The CDR3 coding sequence is TGTGCCAGCAGTGCAACAGGGGTGGGGGCCAACGTCCTGACTTTC.

The chain has TRBV27 and TRBJ2-7; 7 nucleotides match TRBD1. The CDR3 length is 14 residues. Germline V gives CDR1 MNHEY, CDR2 SMNVEV (reference sequence). V gave up 3 bases and J gave up 3 bases; unmatched junction bases: 5. The CDR3 sequence: CASSFRDRNYEQYF. The CDR3 DNA follows: TGTGCCAGCAGTTTTCGGGACAGAAACTACGAGCAGTACTTC.

This clonotype has just one count. J is TRBJ1-1 and V is TRBV5-1; TRBD1 aligns across 7 bases. This CDR3 comprises 14 residues. The V gene end was trimmed by 0 bases and the J gene end by 6 bases; junction bases not matched to a gene: 5. CDR1 and CDR2 (germline): SGHRS, YFSETQ. CDR3 nucleotide sequence: TGCGCCAGCAGCTTGGAGGGGGGGACAGCTGAAGCTTTCTTT. As protein: CASSLEGGTAEAFF.

The chain joins TRBV5-1 to TRBJ2-1; 8 nucleotides line up with TRBD2. V lost 4 bases, J lost 7 bases, and 7 bases stayed unmatched. The CDR3 totals 14 residues. Germline-derived CDR1 and CDR2 are SGHRS and YFSETQ. The DNA for the CDR3 is TGCGCCAGCAGCCCCTTTTCGGGGGGGAATGAGCAGTTCTTC. This encodes CASSPFSGGNEQFF. Combining the CDR3 with reference TRBV5-1 and TRBJ2-1 gives the whole variable domain KAGVTQTPRYLIKTRGQQVTLSCSPISGHRSVSWYQQTPGQGLQFLFEYFSETQRNKGNFPGRFSGRQFSNSRSEMNVSTLELGDSALYLCASSPFSGGNEQFFGPGTRLTVL.

The chain has TRBV15 and TRBJ1-1; D uncertain. This CDR3 has 16 residues. Trimming cost V 1 base and J 0 bases, with 12 bases left between them. Germline V gene sequence: CDR1 LNHNV, CDR2 YYDKDF (reference sequence). CDR3 residues: CATSRGAGVMNTEAFF. The CDR3 DNA reads TGTGCCACCAGCAGAGGGGCAGGAGTCATGAACACTGAAGCTTTCTTT. The full variable domain, in which reference TRBV15 and TRBJ1-1 provide the parts outside the CDR3, is DAMVIQNPRYQVTQFGKPVTLSCSQTLNHNVMYWYQQKSSQAPKLLFHYYDKDFNNEADTPDNFQSRRPNTSFCFLDIRSPGLGDTAMYLCATSRGAGVMNTEAFFGQGTRLTVV.

The chain carries TRBV3-1 and TRBJ2-5; D uncertain. Germline CDR1 reads LGHDT; CDR2 reads YNNKEL (reference sequence). CDR3 length: 13 amino acids. Trimming took 6 bases from V and 2 from J, leaving 10 bases between them. DNA for the CDR3: TGTGCCAGCAGTTCGCGGATTCAAGAGACCCAGTACTTC. Translating gives CASSSRIQETQYF.

A single count supports this clonotype. The chain recombines TRBV9 with TRBJ1-4, with 7 positions matching TRBD1. The CDR3 runs 14 residues. J lost 13 bases, V lost 4 bases, and 13 bases had no gene match. Germline V lookup: CDR1 SGDLS, CDR2 YYNGEE. As DNA, the CDR3 is TGTGCCAGCAGCCCCCAAGGCAGGGGGTCATCACTGTTTTTT. This translates into CASSPQGRGSSLFF.

The CDR3 sequence: CAIRGGVDYGYTF. As DNA, the CDR3 is TGTGCCATCAGGGGGGGCGTTGACTATGGCTACACCTTC. The rearrangement uses TRBV10-3 and TRBJ1-2, with D possibly being TRBD1 (6 bases). The CDR3 is 13 amino acids. CDR1 and CDR2 (germline): ENHRY, SYGVKD. V lost 6 bases and J 3 bases, leaving 11 bases between the germline ends.